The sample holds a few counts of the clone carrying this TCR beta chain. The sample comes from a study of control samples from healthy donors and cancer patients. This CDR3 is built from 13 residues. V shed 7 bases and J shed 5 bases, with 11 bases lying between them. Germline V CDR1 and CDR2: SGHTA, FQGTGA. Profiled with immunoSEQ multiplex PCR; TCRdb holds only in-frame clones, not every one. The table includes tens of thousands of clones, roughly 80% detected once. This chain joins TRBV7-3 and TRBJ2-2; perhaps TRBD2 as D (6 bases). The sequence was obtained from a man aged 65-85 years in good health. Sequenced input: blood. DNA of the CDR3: TGTGCCAGCAAGGAGGGCCCTACCGGGGAGCTGTTTTTT. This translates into CASKEGPTGELFF. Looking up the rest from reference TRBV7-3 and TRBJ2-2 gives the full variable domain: GAGVSQTPSNKVTEKGKYVELRCDPISGHTALYWYRQSLGQGPEFLIYFQGTGAADDSGLPNDRFFAVRPEGSVSTLKIQRTERGDSAVYLCASKEGPTGELFFGEGSRLTVL.